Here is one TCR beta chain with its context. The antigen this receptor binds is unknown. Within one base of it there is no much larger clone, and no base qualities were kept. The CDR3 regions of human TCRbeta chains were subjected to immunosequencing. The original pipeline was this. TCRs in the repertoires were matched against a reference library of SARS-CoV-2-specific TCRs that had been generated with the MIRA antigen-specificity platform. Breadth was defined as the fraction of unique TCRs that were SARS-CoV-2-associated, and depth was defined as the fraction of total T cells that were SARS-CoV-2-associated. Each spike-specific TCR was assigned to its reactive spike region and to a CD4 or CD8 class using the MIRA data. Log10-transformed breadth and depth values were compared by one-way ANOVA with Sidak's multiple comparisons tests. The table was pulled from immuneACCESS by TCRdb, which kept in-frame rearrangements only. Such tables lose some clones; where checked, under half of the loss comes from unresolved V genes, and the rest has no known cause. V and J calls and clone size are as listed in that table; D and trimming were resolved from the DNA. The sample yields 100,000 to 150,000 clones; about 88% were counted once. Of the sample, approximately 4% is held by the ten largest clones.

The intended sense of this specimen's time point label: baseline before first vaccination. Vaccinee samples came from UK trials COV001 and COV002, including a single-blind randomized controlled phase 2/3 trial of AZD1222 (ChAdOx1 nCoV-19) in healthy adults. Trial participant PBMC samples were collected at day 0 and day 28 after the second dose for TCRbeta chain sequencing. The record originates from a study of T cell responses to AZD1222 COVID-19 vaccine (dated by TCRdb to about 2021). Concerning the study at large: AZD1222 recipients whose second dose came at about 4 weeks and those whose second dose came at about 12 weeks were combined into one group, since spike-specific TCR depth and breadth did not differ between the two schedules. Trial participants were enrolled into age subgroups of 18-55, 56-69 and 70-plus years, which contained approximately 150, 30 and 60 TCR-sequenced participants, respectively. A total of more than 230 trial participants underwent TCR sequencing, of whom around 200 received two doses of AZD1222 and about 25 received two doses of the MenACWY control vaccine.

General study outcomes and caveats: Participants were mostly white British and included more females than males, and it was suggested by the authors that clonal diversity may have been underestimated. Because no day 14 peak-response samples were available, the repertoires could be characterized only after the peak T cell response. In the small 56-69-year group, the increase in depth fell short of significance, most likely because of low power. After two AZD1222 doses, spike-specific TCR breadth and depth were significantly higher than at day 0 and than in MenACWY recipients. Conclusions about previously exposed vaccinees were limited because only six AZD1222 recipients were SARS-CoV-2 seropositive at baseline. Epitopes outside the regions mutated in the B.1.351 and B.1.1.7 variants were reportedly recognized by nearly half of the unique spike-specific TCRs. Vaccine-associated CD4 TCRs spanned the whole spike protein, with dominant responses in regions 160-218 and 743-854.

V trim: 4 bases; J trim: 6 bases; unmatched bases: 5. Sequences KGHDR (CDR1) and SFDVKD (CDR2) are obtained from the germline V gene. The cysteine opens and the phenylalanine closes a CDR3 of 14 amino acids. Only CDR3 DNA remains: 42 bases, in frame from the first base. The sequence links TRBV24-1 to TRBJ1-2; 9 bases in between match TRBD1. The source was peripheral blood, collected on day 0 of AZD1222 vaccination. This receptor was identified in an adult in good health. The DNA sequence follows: TGTGCCACCAGTGACGCCGACAGGGGGAATGGCTACACCTTC. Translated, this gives CATSDADRGNGYTF.